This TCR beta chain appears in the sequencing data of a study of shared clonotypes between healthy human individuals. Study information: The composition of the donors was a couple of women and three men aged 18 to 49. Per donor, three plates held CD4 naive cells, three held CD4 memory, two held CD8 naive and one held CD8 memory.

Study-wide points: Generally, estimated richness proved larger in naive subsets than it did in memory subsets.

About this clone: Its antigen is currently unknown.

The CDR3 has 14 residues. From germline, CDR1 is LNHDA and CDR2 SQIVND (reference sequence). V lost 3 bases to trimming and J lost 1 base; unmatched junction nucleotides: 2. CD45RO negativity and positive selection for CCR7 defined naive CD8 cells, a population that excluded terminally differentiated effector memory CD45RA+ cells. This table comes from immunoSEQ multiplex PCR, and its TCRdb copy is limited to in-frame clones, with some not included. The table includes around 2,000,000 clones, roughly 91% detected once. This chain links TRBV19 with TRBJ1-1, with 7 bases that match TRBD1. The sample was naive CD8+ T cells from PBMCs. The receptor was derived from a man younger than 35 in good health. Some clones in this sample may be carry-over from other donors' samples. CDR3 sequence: CASSMGQWNTEAFF. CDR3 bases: TGTGCCAGTAGTATGGGACAGTGGAACACTGAAGCTTTCTTT.